The TCR beta chain under discussion was sequenced for a study of cytomegalovirus exposure and HLA in healthy donors. Looking at the study overall: Researchers found that approximately 77% of over 350 genotyped donors fell within the Caucasian-associated ancestry cluster. Study outcomes and limitations: HLA alleles were associated with fewer than 20,000 TCR beta sequences in a later analysis at 0.05 false discovery rate. Among TCR beta chains, those listed as cytomegalovirus-associated numbered roughly 150.

The CDR3 is made up of 12 amino acids. The V end was cut by 0 bases, the J end by 8 bases, with 4 bases between. The germline V gene encodes CDR1 LGHNA and CDR2 YNFKEQ. Comment on this clone: Its antigen is unknown.

The PCR employed 60 Vbeta primers together with 13 Jbeta primers. Original data processing: The authors later counted tens of millions of unique TCR beta chains, around 9.9 million of them shared. Generated by immunoSEQ multiplex PCR, the TCRdb table keeps only in-frame clones and is missing some. From that table come the V and J calls and clone size; the DNA was used to work out D and trimming. Found here are 100,000 to 140,000 clones, over 70% of them singletons; the top ten hold about 2.3%. Sequenced input: PBMCs. The J gene is TRBJ1-4, the V gene TRBV4-2; no clear D. The origin of this receptor is a young man in good health and CMV-seronegative. The chain's CDR3 is CASSQDREKLFF. The DNA for the CDR3 is TGTGCCAGCAGCCAAGACAGGGAAAAACTGTTTTTT.